This T cell receptor (beta chain) was captured by sequencing in a study of T cell repertoires in aging, cancer and after chemotherapy. General study findings and limits: Untreated cancer patients had significantly lower blood TCR diversity than age-matched healthy donors. Median generation probability rose over the chemotherapy interval in each cancer cohort, suggesting rebound thymic output.

Germline CDR1 LNHDA, CDR2 SQIVND (reference sequence). The V segment lost 4 bases and the J segment 3 bases; nucleotides outside the gene matches: 5. The CDR3 loop spans 16 amino acids. About this clonotype itself: Its matching antigen is unknown.

Amplification of TCR beta used genomic DNA extracted from peripheral blood. Multiplex touch-down PCR with TRB-A/B primers amplified rearranged V-D-J TRB sequences. A single record per CDR3 protein comes from TCRdb applying MiXCR to the multiplex PCR reads. The sample lists around 3,000 distinct CDR3 sequences; 28% were seen once. Sequenced input: blood. The chain is built from TRBV19 and TRBJ2-3; 12 nucleotides align to TRBD2. The receptor was derived from a human donor with a solid tumor. In DNA form, the CDR3 reads TGTGCCAGTAGTAACACCGGGACTAGCGGGACAGATACGCAGTATTTT. This sequence encodes CASSNTGTSGTDTQYF.